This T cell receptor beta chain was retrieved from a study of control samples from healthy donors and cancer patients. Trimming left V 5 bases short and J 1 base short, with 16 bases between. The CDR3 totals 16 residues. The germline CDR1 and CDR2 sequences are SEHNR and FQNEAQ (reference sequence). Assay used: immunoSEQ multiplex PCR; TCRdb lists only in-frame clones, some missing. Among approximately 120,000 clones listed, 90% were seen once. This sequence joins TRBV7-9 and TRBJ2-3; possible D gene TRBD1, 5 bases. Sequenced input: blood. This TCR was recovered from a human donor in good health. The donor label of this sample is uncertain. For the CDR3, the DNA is TGTGCCAGCAGCCGCCAGAAGGGGTCCGGCACAGATACGCAGTATTTT. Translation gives CASSRQKGSGTDTQYF.